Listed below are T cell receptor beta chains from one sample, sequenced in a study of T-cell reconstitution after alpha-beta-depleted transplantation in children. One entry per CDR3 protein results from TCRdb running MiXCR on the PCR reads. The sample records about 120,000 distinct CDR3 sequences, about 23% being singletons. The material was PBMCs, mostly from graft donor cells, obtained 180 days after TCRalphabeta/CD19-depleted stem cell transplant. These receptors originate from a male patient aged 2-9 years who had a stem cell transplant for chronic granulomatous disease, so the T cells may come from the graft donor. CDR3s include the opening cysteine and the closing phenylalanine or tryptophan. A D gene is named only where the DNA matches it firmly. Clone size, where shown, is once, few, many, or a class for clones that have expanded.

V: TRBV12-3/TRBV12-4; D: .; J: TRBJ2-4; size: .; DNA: TGTGCCAGCAGGACCACCGGACCGGAAGCCAAAAACATTCAGTACTTC; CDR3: CASRTTGPEAKNIQYF
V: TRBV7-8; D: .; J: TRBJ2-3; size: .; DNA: TGTGCCAGCAGCGCGGGCCTCACAGATACGCAGTATTTC; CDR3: CASSAGLTDTQYF
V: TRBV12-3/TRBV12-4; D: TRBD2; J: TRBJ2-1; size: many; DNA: TGTGCCAGCAGTTTACGGGAGGGCCACAATGAGCAGTTCTTC; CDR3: CASSLREGHNEQFF
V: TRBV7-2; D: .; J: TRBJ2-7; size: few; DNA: TGTGCCAGCAGCCTTGGACGGAACTCCTACGAGCAGTACTTC; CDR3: CASSLGRNSYEQYF
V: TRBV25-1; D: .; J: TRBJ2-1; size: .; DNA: TGTGCCAGCAGTGAAAATAGGTGGGGGTCAGGGGCCAATGAGCAGTTCTTC; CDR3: CASSENRWGSGANEQFF
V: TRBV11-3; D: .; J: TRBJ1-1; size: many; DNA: TGTGCCAGCAGCTCACGAGGAGGGAACACTGAAGCTTTCTTT; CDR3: CASSSRGGNTEAFF
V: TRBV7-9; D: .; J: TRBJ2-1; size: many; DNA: TGTGCCAGCAGCTTCGCTGGAGGGCACAATGAGCAGTTCTTC; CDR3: CASSFAGGHNEQFF
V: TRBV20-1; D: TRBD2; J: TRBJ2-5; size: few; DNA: TGCAGTGCGAGGGGGCCAACTCCTACTAGCGGGAGGGAGGAGACCCAGTACTTC; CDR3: CSARGPTPTSGREETQYF
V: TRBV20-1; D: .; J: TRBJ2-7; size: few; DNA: TGCAGTGCTCTTTTCCCGAAGCCCGGGAAGACCTACGAGCAGTACTTC; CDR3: CSALFPKPGKTYEQYF
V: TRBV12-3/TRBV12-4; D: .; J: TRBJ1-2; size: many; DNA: TGTGCCAGCAGTCCGGGACAAGGCTATGGCTACACCTTC; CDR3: CASSPGQGYGYTF